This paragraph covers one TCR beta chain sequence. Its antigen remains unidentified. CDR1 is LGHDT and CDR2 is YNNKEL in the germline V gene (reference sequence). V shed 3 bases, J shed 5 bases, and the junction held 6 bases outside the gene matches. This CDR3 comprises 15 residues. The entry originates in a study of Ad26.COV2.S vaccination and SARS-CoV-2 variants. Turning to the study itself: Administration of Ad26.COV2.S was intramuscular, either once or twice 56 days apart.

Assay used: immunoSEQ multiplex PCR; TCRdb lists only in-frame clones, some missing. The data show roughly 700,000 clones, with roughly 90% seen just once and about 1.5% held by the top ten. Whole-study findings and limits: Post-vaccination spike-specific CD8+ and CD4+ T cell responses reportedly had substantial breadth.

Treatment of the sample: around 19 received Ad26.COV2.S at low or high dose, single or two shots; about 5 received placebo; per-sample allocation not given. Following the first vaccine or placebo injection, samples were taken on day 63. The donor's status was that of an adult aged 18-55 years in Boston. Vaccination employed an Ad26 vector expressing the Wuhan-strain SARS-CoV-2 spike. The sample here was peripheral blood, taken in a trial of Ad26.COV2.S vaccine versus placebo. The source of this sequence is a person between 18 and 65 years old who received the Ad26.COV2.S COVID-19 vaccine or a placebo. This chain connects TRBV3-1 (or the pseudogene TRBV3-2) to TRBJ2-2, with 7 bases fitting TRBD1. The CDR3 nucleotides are TGTGCCAGCAGCCATTCCGGGACAGAGACCGGGGAGCTGTTTTTT. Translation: CASSHSGTETGELFF.